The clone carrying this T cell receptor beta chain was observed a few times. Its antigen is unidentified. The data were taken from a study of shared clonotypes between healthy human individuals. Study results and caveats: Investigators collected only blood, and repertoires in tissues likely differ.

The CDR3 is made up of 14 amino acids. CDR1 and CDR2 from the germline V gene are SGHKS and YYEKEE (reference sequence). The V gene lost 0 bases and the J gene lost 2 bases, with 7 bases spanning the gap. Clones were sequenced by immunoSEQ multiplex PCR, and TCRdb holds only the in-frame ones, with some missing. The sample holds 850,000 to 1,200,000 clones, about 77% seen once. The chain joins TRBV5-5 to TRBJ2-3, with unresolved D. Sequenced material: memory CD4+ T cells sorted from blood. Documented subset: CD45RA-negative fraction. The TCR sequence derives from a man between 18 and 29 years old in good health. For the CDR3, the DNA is TGTGCCAGCAGCTTGGGTTGGGCCACAGATACGCAGTATTTT. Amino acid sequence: CASSLGWATDTQYF. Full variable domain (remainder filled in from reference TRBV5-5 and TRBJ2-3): DAGVTQSPTHLIKTRGQQVTLRCSPISGHKSVSWYQQVLGQGPQFIFQYYEKEERGRGNFPDRFSARQFPNYSSELNVNALLLGDSALYLCASSLGWATDTQYFGPGTRLTVL.